This T cell receptor (beta chain) was observed in a study of blood T cell repertoires in COVID-19. Background on the study: In each case, the material was cDNA or gDNA derived from T cells, B-cell-depleted T cells, or PBMCs.

Clones were read by immunoSEQ multiplex PCR, and TCRdb kept only the in-frame ones, dropping some. The sample carries under 150,000 clones, 70% to 90% recorded once. The ends were cut back, 3 bases at V and 0 bases at J, with 13 bases in the middle. The CDR3 extends over 15 amino acids. Germline lookup yields CDR1 SGHRS and CDR2 YFSETQ. Participants came from fewer than 25 US areas, aged about 18 to 90 years. Each participant's cohort was designated according to participant-reported clinical history. Before being deemed recovered, Cohort 3 donors had two negative PCRs, clearance, or symptom resolution.

This clonotype was obtained from a woman aged 45-65 years who had recovered from COVID-19. Sequenced input: PBMCs or T cells enriched from blood (not recorded which). The chain combines TRBV5-1 with TRBJ2-7; tentatively, D is TRBD2 (6 bases). CDR3 sequence reads: CASSSSDGSSYEQYF. The DNA of the CDR3 is TGCGCCAGCAGCTCGTCCGACGGGAGCTCCTACGAGCAGTACTTC. Using reference TRBV5-1 and TRBJ2-7 for the parts outside the CDR3, the full variable domain is KAGVTQTPRYLIKTRGQQVTLSCSPISGHRSVSWYQQTPGQGLQFLFEYFSETQRNKGNFPGRFSGRQFSNSRSEMNVSTLELGDSALYLCASSSSDGSSYEQYFGPGTRLTVT.